This section outlines one TCR beta chain sequence together with its context. The sample originates from a study of shared clonotypes between healthy human individuals. None of the donors, who were healthy HIV-negative adults, had recently had acute infections or vaccinations. Only Caucasian adults living in Nashville, Tennessee served as donors. The authors distributed each subset's genomic DNA evenly over several immunoSEQ plates. Produced via immunoSEQ multiplex PCR; TCRdb's table is partial and in-frame only. The sample includes 1.6 million or so clones, just under 99% of them seen just once. V lost 3 bases to trimming and J lost 11 bases, with 13 bases between them. Germline CDR1 SNHLY, CDR2 FYNNEI. This CDR3 has 12 amino acids.

Source material: naive CD4+ T cells sorted from blood. Described subset: CD45RA+ positively selected. This TCR was sampled from a man aged 25 to 40 in good health. The chain employs TRBV2 and TRBJ1-1; the D is unclear. The CDR3 spells CASSDDTVRAFF. The CDR3, as DNA: TGTGCCAGCAGTGATGACACCGTGAGGGCTTTCTTT.